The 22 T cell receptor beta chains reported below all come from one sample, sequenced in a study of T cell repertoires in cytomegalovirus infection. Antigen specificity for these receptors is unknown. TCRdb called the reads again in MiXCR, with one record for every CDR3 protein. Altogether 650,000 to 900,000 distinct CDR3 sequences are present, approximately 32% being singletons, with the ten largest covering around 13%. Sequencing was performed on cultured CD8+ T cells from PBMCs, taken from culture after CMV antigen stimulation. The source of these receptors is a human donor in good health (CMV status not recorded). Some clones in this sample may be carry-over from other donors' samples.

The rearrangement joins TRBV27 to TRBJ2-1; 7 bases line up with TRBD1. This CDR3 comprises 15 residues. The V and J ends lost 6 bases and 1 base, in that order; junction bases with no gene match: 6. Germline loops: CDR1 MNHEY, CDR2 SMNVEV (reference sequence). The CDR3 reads CASRLETGSYNEQFF. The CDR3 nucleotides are TGTGCCAGCAGATTGGAGACAGGGTCCTACAATGAGCAGTTCTTC.

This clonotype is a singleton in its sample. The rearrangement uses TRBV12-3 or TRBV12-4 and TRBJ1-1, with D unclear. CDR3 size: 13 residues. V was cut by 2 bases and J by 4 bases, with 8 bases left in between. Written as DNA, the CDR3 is TGTGCCAGCAGTTTACGTACTGGCACTGAAGCTTTCTTT. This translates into CASSLRTGTEAFF.

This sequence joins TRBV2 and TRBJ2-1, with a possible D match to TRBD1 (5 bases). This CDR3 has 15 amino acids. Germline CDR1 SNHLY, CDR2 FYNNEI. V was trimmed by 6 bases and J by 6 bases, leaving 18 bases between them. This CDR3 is CASSLWLQRGNEQFF. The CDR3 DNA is TGTGCCAGCAGCCTGTGGCTACAAAGGGGCAATGAGCAGTTCTTC.

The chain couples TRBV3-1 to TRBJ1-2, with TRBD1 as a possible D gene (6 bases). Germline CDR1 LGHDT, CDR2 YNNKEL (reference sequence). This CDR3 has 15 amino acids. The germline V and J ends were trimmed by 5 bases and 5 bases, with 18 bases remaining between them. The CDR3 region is CASSLDRSSHYGYTF. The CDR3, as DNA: TGTGCCAGCAGCTTGGACAGAAGCTCACATTATGGCTACACCTTC.

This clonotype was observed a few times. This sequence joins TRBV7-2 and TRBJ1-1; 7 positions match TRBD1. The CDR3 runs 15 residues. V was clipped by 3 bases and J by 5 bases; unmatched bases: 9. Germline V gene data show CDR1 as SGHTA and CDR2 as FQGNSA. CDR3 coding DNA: TGTGCCAGCAGCTTGAAGGGGGCCGGGGTTACTGAAGCTTTCTTT. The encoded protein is CASSLKGAGVTEAFF. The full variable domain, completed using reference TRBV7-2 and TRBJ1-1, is GAGVSQSPSNKVTEKGKDVELRCDPISGHTALYWYRQSLGQGLEFLIYFQGNSAPDKSGLPSDRFSAERTGGSVSTLTIQRTQQEDSAVYLCASSLKGAGVTEAFFGQGTRLTVV.

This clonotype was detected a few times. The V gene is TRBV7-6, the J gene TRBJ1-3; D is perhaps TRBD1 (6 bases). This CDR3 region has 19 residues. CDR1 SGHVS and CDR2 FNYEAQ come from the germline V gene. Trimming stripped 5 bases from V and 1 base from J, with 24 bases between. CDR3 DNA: TGTGCCAGCAGCACCGAAGGGGGACGGCCGCGGGGTTCTGGAAACACCATATATTTT. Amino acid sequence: CASSTEGGRPRGSGNTIYF.

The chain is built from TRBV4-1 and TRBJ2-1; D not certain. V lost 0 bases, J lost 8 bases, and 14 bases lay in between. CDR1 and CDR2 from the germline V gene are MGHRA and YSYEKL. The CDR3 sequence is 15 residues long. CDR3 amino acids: CASSQEGLGEYEQFF. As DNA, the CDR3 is TGCGCCAGCAGCCAAGAAGGTCTGGGTGAATATGAGCAGTTCTTC.

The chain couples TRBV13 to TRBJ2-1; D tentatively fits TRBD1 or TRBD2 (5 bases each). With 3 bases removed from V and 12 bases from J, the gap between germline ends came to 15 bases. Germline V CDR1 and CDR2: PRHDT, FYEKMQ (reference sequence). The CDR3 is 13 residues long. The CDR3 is CASSFGTQHLQFF. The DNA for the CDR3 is TGTGCCAGCAGCTTCGGGACCCAACACTTGCAGTTCTTC.

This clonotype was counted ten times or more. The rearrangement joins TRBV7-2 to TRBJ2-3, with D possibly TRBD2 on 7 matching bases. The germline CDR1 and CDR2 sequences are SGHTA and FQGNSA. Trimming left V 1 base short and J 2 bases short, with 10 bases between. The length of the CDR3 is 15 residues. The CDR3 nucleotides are TGTGCCAGCAGCTTAGACGGGGGGCCCACAGATACGCAGTATTTT. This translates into CASSLDGGPTDTQYF. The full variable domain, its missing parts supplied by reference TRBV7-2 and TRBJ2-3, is GAGVSQSPSNKVTEKGKDVELRCDPISGHTALYWYRQSLGQGLEFLIYFQGNSAPDKSGLPSDRFSAERTGGSVSTLTIQRTQQEDSAVYLCASSLDGGPTDTQYFGPGTRLTVL.

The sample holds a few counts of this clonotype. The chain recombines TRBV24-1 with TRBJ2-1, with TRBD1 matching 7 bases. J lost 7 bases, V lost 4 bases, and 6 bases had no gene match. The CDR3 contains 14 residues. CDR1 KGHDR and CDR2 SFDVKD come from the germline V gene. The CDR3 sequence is CATSDPTRGNEQFF. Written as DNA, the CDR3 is TGTGCCACCAGTGACCCGACCAGGGGGAATGAGCAGTTCTTC.

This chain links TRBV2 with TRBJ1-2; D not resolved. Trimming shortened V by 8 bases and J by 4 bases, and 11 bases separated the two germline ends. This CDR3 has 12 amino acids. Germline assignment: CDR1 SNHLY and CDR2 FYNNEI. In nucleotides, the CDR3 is TGTGCCAGCCCAGGTTCTTCCTATGGCTACACCTTC. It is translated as CASPGSSYGYTF.

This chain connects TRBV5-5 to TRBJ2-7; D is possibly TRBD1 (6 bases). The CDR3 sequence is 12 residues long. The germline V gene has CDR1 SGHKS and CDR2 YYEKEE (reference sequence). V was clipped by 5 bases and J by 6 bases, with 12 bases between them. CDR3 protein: CASRQGSAEQYF. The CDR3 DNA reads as TGTGCCAGCAGACAGGGATCCGCCGAGCAGTACTTC.

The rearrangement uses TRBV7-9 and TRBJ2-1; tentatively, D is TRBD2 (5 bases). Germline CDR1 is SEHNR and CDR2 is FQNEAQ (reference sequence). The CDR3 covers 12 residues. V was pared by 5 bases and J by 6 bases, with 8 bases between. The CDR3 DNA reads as TGTGCCAGCAGCAAAGGAGGCAATGAGCAGTTCTTC. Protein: CASSKGGNEQFF.

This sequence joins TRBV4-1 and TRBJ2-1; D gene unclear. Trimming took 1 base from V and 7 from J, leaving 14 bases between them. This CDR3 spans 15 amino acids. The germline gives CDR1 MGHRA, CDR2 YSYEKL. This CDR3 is CASSQGWTARNEQFF. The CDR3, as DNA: TGCGCCAGCAGCCAAGGCTGGACGGCTAGGAATGAGCAGTTCTTC.

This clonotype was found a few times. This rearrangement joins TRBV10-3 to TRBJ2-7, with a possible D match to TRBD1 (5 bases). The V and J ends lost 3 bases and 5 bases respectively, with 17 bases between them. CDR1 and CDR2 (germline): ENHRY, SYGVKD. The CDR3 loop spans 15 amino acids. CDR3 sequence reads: CAISDPAPGLNEQYV. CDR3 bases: TGTGCCATCAGTGACCCAGCACCAGGGTTAAACGAGCAGTACGTC.

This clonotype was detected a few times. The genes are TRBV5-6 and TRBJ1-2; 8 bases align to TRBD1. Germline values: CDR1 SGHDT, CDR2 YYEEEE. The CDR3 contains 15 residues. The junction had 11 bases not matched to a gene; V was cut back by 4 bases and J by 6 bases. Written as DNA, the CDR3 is TGTGCCAGCAGCCAAGGACAGGGACTGTCAGATGGCTACACCTTC. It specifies CASSQGQGLSDGYTF.

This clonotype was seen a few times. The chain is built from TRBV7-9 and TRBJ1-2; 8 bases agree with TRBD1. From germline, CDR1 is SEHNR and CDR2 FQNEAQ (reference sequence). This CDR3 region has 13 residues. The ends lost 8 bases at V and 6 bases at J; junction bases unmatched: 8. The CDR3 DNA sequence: TGTGCCAGCGGCCAGGGGGCAATCGATGGCTACACCTTC. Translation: CASGQGAIDGYTF.

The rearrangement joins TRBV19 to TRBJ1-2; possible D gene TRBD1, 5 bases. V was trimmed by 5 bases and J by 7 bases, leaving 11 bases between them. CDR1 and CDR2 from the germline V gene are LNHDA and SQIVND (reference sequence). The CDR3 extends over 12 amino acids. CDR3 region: CASSDGAGGYTF. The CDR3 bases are TGTGCCAGTAGTGATGGGGCCGGTGGCTACACCTTC.

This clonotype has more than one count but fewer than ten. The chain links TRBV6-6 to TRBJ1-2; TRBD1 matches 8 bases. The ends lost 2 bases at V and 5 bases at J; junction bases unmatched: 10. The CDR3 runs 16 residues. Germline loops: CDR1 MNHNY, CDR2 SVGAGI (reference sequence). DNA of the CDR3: TGTGCCAGCAGTTACCTTAACACCGGGACAGGATATGGCTACACCTTC. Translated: CASSYLNTGTGYGYTF.

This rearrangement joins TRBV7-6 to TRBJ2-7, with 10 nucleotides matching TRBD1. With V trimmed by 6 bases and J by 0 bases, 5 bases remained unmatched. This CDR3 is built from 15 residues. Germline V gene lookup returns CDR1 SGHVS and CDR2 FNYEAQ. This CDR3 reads CASSTGQGNSYEQYF. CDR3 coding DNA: TGTGCCAGCAGTACGGGACAGGGGAACTCCTACGAGCAGTACTTC.

CDR3 DNA sequence: TGTGCCAGCAGCCAGGATCTGATCACCGGGGAGCTGTTTTTT. This encodes CASSQDLITGELFF. The V gene is TRBV7-6, the J gene TRBJ2-2; D not certain. The CDR3 covers 14 residues. V lost 5 bases to trimming and J lost 4 bases, with 11 bases between them. Germline V gene data show CDR1 as SGHVS and CDR2 as FNYEAQ. Filled out from reference TRBV7-6 and TRBJ2-2, the complete variable domain reads GAGVSQSPRYKVTKRGQDVALRCDPISGHVSLYWYRQALGQGPEFLTYFNYEAQQDKSGLPNDRFSAERPEGSISTLTIQRTEQRDSAMYRCASSQDLITGELFFGEGSRLTVL.

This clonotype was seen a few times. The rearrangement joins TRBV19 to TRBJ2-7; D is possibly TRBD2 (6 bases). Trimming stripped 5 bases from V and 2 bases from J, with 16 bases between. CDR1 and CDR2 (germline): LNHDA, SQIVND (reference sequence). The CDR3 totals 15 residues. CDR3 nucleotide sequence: TGTGCCAGTAGTGCGGAGGGGTTGTTTACCTACGAGCAGTACTTC. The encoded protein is CASSAEGLFTYEQYF. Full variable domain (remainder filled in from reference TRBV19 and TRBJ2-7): DGGITQSPKYLFRKEGQNVTLSCEQNLNHDAMYWYRQDPGQGLRLIYYSQIVNDFQKGDIAEGYSVSREKKESFPLTVTSAQKNPTAFYLCASSAEGLFTYEQYFGPGTRLTVT.